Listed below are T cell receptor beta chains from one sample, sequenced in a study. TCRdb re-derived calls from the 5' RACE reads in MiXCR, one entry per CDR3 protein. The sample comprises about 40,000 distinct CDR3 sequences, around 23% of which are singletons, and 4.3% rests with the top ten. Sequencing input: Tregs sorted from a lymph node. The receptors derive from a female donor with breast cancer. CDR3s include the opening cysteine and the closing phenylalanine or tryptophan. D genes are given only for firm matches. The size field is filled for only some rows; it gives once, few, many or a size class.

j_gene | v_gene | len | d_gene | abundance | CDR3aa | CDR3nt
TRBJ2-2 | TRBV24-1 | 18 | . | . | CATSDFGGVRRSTGELFF | TGTGCCACCAGTGATTTTGGGGGAGTAAGGCGGAGCACCGGGGAGCTGTTTTTT
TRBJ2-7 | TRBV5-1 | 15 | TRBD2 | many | CASQRGGASPYEQYF | TGCGCCAGTCAACGGGGAGGGGCTAGCCCCTACGAGCAGTACTTC
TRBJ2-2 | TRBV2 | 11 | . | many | CASRAQGELFF | TGTGCCAGCAGGGCACAGGGGGAGCTGTTTTTT
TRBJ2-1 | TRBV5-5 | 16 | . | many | CASSLVATVGYNEQFF | TGTGCCAGCAGCTTGGTAGCGACCGTGGGCTACAATGAGCAGTTCTTC
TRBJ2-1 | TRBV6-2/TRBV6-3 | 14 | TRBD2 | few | CASRGLAGENEQFF | TGTGCCAGCAGAGGACTAGCGGGAGAAAATGAGCAGTTCTTC
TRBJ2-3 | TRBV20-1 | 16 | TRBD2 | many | CSARDQSGKGTDTQYF | TGCAGTGCTAGAGATCAAAGCGGGAAGGGCACAGATACGCAGTATTTT
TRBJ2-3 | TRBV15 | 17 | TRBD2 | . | CATSRGGAGGGTDTQYF | TGTGCCACCAGCAGAGGTGGAGCGGGAGGGGGCACAGATACGCAGTATTTT
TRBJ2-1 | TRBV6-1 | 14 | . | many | CASSGEWWDNEQFF | TGTGCCAGCAGTGGGGAGTGGTGGGACAATGAGCAGTTCTTC
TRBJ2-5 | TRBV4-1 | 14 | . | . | CASSQTGGRKTQYF | TGCGCCAGCAGCCAGACCGGGGGGCGAAAGACCCAGTACTTC
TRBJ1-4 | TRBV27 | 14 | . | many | CASSLSRANEKLFF | TGTGCCAGCAGTTTATCGCGGGCTAATGAAAAACTGTTTTTT
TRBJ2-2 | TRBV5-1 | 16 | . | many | CASSLMLTGTTGELFF | TGCGCCAGCAGCTTGATGCTGACAGGCACCACCGGGGAGCTGTTTTTT
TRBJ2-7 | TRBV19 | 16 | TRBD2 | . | CASSISSGSSSYEQYF | TGTGCCAGTAGTATCTCTAGCGGGAGTAGCTCCTACGAGCAGTACTTC
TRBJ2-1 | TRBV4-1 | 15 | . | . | CASSQVLVIGNEQFF | TGCGCCAGCAGCCAAGTACTAGTCATTGGGAATGAGCAGTTCTTC
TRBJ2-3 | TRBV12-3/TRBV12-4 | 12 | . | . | CASSQTHGPQYF | TGTGCCAGCAGTCAGACCCATGGCCCGCAGTATTTT
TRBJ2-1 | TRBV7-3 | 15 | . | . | CASSLMHRVYNEQFF | TGTGCCAGCAGCTTAATGCACAGGGTCTACAATGAGCAGTTCTTC
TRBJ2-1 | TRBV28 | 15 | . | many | CASSLLGQLYNEQFF | TGTGCCAGCAGTTTACTAGGCCAGCTTTACAATGAGCAGTTCTTC
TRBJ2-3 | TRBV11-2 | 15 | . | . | CASSLEYISTDTQYF | TGTGCCAGCAGCTTAGAGTACATCAGCACAGATACGCAGTATTTT
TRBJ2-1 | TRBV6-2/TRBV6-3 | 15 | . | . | CASSTRPRRNNEQFF | TGTGCCAGCAGTACACGTCCGAGGCGTAACAATGAGCAGTTCTTC
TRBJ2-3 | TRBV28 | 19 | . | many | CASSLFRMGRHWSTDTQYF | TGTGCCAGCAGTTTATTCCGGATGGGGCGCCACTGGAGCACAGATACGCAGTATTTT
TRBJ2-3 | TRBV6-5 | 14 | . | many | CASRVAEAADTQYF | TGTGCCAGCAGAGTAGCGGAGGCGGCAGATACGCAGTATTTT
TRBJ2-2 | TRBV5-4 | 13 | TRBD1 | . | CASSSDRAGELFF | TGTGCCAGCAGCTCGGACAGGGCCGGGGAGCTGTTTTTT
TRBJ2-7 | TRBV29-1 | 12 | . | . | CSVEFSVYEQYF | TGCAGCGTTGAATTCTCTGTCTACGAGCAGTACTTC
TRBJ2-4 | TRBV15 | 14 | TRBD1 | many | CATSTRTGGNIQYF | TGTGCCACCAGCACACGGACAGGGGGAAACATTCAGTACTTC
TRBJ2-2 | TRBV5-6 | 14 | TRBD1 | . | CASNSGQGYRSPFF | TGTGCCAGCAACTCTGGACAGGGGTACCGGTCTCCTTTTTTT
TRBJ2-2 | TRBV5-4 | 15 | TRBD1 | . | CASSSGTGNTGELFF | TGTGCCAGCAGCTCCGGGACAGGAAACACCGGGGAGCTGTTTTTT
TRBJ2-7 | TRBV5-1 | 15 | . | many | CASSLFERDSGIQYF | TGCGCCAGCAGCCTCTTCGAGAGAGATAGCGGAATCCAGTACTTC
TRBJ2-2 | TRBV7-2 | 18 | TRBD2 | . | CASSLHPQASGDTGELFF | TGTGCCAGCAGCTTACATCCTCAGGCTAGCGGGGACACCGGGGAGCTGTTTTTT
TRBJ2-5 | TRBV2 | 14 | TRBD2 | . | CASTLGAGGETQYF | TGTGCCAGCACCCTGGGGGCGGGAGGAGAGACCCAGTACTTC
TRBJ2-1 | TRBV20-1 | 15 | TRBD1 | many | CSAPSRDRGRNEQFF | TGCAGTGCTCCTAGCCGGGACAGGGGGCGCAATGAGCAGTTCTTC
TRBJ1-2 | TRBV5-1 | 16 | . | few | CASSSQIGASNYGYTF | TGCGCCAGCAGTTCCCAAATAGGGGCCTCTAACTATGGCTACACCTTC
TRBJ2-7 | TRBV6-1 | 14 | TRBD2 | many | CASSYSGRGYEQYF | TGTGCCAGCAGCTATAGCGGGAGGGGGTACGAGCAGTACTTC
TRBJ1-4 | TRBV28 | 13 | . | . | CASSLEPNEKLFF | TGTGCCAGCAGTTTAGAGCCTAATGAAAAACTGTTTTTT
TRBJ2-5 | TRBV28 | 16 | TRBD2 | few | CASSPMAGGPQETQYF | TGTGCCAGCAGCCCTATGGCGGGAGGGCCCCAAGAGACCCAGTACTTC
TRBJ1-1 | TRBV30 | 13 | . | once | CAWRFRGNTEAFF | TGTGCCTGGAGATTCAGGGGGAACACTGAAGCTTTCTTT
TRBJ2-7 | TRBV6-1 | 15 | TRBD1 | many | CASSEIGTGGYEQYF | TGTGCCAGCAGTGAAATTGGGACAGGGGGCTACGAGCAGTACTTC
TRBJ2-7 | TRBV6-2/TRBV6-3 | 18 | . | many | CATFGSGSSGKGGKEQYF | TGTGCCACCTTTGGATCGGGTAGTAGCGGTAAAGGAGGGAAGGAGCAGTACTTC
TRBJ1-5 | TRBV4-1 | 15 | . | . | CASSQGRASYQPQHF | TGCGCCAGCAGCCAAGGAAGGGCCTCGTATCAGCCCCAGCATTTT
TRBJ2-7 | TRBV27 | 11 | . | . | CASSGFNEQYF | TGTGCCAGCAGTGGTTTCAACGAGCAGTACTTC
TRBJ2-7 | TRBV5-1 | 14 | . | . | CASTPRQGRDEQYF | TGCGCCAGCACCCCCCGGCAGGGAAGAGACGAGCAGTACTTC
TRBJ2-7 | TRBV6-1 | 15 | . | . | CASSESVRGNYEQYF | TGTGCCAGCAGTGAATCAGTCAGGGGCAACTACGAGCAGTACTTC
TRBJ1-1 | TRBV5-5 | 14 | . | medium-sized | CASSRTLMNTEAFF | TGTGCCAGCAGCCGGACCCTAATGAACACTGAAGCTTTCTTT
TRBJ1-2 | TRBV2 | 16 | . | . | CASSSMEGSASRGYTF | TGTGCCAGCAGCAGTATGGAAGGGAGTGCATCCCGGGGCTACACCTTC
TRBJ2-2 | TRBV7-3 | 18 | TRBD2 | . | CASSLIPSGSPSTGELFF | TGTGCCAGCAGCTTAATCCCTAGCGGCTCTCCCTCCACGGGGGAGCTGTTTTTT
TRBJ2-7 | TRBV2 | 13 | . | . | CASKQVLSYEQYF | TGTGCCAGCAAGCAGGTCCTCTCCTACGAGCAGTACTTC
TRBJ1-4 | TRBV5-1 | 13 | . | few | CASSLGQDEKLFF | TGCGCCAGCAGCTTGGGCCAAGACGAAAAACTGTTTTTT
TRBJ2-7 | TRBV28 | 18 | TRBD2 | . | CASRPGLAGGLYDYEQYF | TGTGCCAGCAGGCCGGGACTAGCGGGAGGGCTGTATGACTACGAGCAGTACTTC
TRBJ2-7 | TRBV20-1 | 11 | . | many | CSARGGYEQYF | TGCAGTGCTAGAGGGGGCTACGAGCAGTACTTC
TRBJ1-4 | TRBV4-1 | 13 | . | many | CASSQLVFEKLFF | TGCGCCAGCAGCCAACTCGTCTTCGAAAAACTGTTTTTT
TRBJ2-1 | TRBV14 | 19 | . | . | CASSQEPGTPSFTYNEQFF | TGTGCCAGCAGCCAAGAGCCAGGGACCCCCTCCTTTACCTACAATGAGCAGTTCTTC
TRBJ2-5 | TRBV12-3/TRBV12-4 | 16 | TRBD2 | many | CASSLRLARRQETQYF | TGTGCCAGCAGTCTCCGACTAGCACGGCGCCAAGAGACCCAGTACTTC
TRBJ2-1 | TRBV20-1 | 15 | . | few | CSAREDPRSYNEQFF | TGCAGTGCTAGAGAAGACCCCAGGTCCTACAATGAGCAGTTCTTC
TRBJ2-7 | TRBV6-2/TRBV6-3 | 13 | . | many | CASSYWRENEQYF | TGTGCCAGCAGTTACTGGAGGGAGAACGAGCAGTACTTC
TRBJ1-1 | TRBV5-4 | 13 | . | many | CASSFPENTEAFF | TGTGCCAGCAGCTTCCCAGAGAACACTGAAGCTTTCTTT
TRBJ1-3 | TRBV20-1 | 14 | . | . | CSAYNGYSGNTIYF | TGCAGTGCTTACAACGGCTACTCTGGAAACACCATATATTTT
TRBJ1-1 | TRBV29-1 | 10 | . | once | CSVGNTKAFF | TGCAGCGTTGGTAACACTAAAGCTTTCTTT
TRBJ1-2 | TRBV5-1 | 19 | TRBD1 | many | CASSSQPPGQGDLAHGYTF | TGCGCCAGCAGCTCGCAACCTCCGGGACAGGGGGATCTGGCGCATGGCTACACCTTC
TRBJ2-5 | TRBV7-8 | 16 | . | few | CASSLDFGLRVETQYF | TGTGCCAGCAGCTTAGATTTCGGGCTCAGGGTAGAGACCCAGTACTTC
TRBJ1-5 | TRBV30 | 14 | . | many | CAWSVVDYNQPQHF | TGTGCCTGGAGTGTAGTCGATTACAATCAGCCCCAGCATTTT
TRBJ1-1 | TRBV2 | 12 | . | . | CASNQGWTEAFF | TGTGCCAGCAATCAGGGGTGGACTGAAGCTTTCTTT